The clone carrying this T cell receptor beta chain was seen only a few times. Antigen specificity is unknown. The data were obtained in a study of T-cell memory formation after mild COVID-19. In the study overall: Clusters were largely donor specific.

The CDR3 runs 13 residues. V lost 8 bases to trimming and J lost 5 bases, with 13 bases between them. Germline V CDR1 and CDR2: MNHEY, SVGAGI. The authors produced TCR alpha and TCR beta cDNA libraries with sample barcodes and UMIs by 5'RACE using constant-segment primers. TCRdb reprocessed the 5' RACE reads via MiXCR and lists one record per CDR3 protein. This sample has some 200,000 distinct CDR3 sequences; 7.5% to 10% occur once, and the top ten carry 3% to 4%. Whole-study results and caveats: Clones shrinking between day 15 and 85 showed a balanced CD4/CD8 split, and those that grew later tilted toward CD4+. Still unconfirmed is whether the second-wave clones peaking on day 37 recognized SARS-CoV-2.

The sequence was collected from a man between 18 and 35 years old who had mild COVID-19 (a few samples of this study predate the infection). Cell type and time point are not known. Material: PBMCs or a T cell subset sorted from them (not recorded which). The chain employs TRBV6-5 and TRBJ2-1; D is unclear. CDR3 protein: CASRETANNEQFF. Here the CDR3 DNA reads TGTGCCAGCCGAGAGACGGCTAACAATGAGCAGTTCTTC.